The 8 T cell receptor beta chains reported below all come from one sample, sequenced in a study of T cells in Graves' hyperthyroidism and ophthalmopathy. The TCR beta CDR3 regions underwent amplification using RNA transcripts as the source. A set of HTBI primers served as the primers for a first-round RT-PCR of the TCR CDR3. MiXCR was run by TCRdb on the multiplex PCR reads, yielding one entry per CDR3 protein. This table holds 210,000 or so distinct CDR3 sequences, 15% to 20% found once. The sequenced sample consisted of blood. These receptors were taken from a man aged 50-59 years with Graves' hyperthyroidism.

Concerning this clonotype: The CDR3 carries no conserved terminal phenylalanine or tryptophan, so it likely arises from a read error. The V call is TRBV25-1, the J call TRBJ2-3; tentatively, D is TRBD1 or TRBD2 (5 bases each). Trimming stripped 5 bases from V and 2 bases from J, with 17 bases between. The CDR3 is 16 amino acids. The germline gives CDR1 MGHDK, CDR2 SYGVNS. CDR3 amino acids: CASSLAGEGNTDTQYL. The CDR3 DNA sequence: TGTGCCAGCAGTCTTGCGGGTGAGGGGAACACAGATACGCAGTATCTT.

V is TRBV5-1 and J is TRBJ1-4; perhaps TRBD1 as D (6 bases). The germline V gene encodes CDR1 SGHRS and CDR2 YFSETQ. CDR3 size: 14 residues. V was shortened by 3 bases and J by 7 bases, with 13 bases between the two germline ends. CDR3 nucleotide sequence: TGCGCCAGCAGCTCGACAGGCATCAGTGAAAAACTGTTTTTT. It yields the protein CASSSTGISEKLFF.

The chain is built from TRBV7-2 and TRBJ2-3; 7 bases map to TRBD2. CDR1 and CDR2 (germline): SGHTA, FQGNSA. The ends lost 3 bases at V and 3 bases at J; junction bases unmatched: 15. The CDR3 consists of 18 residues. DNA for the CDR3: TGTGCCAGCAGCTTCAAGCGGGTTTCGCGGGAGAAGACAGATACGCAGTATTTT. As protein: CASSFKRVSREKTDTQYF.

This clonotype occurred many times. The chain links TRBV30 to TRBJ2-7; 11 bases agree with TRBD2. The CDR3 is 14 amino acids. CDR1 GTSNPN and CDR2 SVGIG come from the germline V gene (reference sequence). The J segment lost 6 bases and the V segment lost 0 bases, leaving 4 bases of the junction unmatched. CDR3 amino acids: CAWSVLAGAPEQYF. The CDR3 DNA sequence: TGTGCCTGGAGTGTACTAGCGGGAGCTCCCGAGCAGTACTTC.

V and J are TRBV20-1 and TRBJ2-3; D gene unclear. The CDR3 length is 16 residues. Germline CDR1 and CDR2: DFQATT and SNEGSKA (reference sequence). The V end lost 1 base, the J end lost 0 bases, and 14 bases lay between the germline ends. The CDR3 DNA is TGCAGTGCTAGAGGAATCTGGGCCTCTAGCACAGATACGCAGTATTTT. Translating it yields CSARGIWASSTDTQYF.

This clonotype has just a few counts. The chain links TRBV19 to TRBJ2-3; 7 bases are shared with TRBD1. The J segment lost 3 bases and the V segment lost 7 bases, leaving 7 bases of the junction unmatched. Germline V gene lookup returns CDR1 LNHDA and CDR2 SQIVND (reference sequence). This CDR3 contains 14 residues. DNA for the CDR3: TGTGCCAGTATCACACAGGGGCCGACAGATACGCAGTATTTT. Translated, it gives CASITQGPTDTQYF.

This clonotype has a count of ten or more. V gene TRBV27 combines with J gene TRBJ2-7, with 7 bases fitting TRBD1. CDR1 and CDR2 (germline): MNHEY, SMNVEV (reference sequence). This CDR3 has 15 residues. After removal of 2 bases from V and 4 bases from J, the junction contained 8 bases not matched to a gene. The CDR3 nucleotides are TGTGCCAGCAGTTTAGGGGCAGGGGGAGCATACGAGCAGTACTTC. It translates to CASSLGAGGAYEQYF.

The V and J genes are TRBV6-1 and TRBJ2-3; 8 positions agree with TRBD1. Germline loops: CDR1 MNHNS, CDR2 SASEGT. The V segment lost 9 bases and the J segment 3 bases; nucleotides outside the gene matches: 8. The CDR3 has 14 residues. CDR3 region: CASEETGGTDTQYF. The CDR3 DNA reads as TGTGCCAGTGAGGAAACAGGGGGAACAGATACGCAGTATTTT.